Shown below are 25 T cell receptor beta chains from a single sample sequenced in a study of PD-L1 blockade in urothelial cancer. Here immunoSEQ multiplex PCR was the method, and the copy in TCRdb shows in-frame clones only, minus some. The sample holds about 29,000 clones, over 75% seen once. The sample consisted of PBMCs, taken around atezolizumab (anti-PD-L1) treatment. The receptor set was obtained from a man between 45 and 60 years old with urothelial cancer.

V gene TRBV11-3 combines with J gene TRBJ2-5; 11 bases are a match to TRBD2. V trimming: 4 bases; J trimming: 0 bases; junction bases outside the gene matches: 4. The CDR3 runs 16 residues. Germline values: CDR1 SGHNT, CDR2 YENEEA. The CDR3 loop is CASSSRTSGYQETQYF. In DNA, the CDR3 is TGTGCCAGCAGCTCCCGGACTAGCGGGTACCAAGAGACCCAGTACTTC. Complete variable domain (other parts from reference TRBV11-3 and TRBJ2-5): EAGVVQSPRYKIIEKKQPVAFWCNPISGHNTLYWYLQNLGQGPELLIRYENEEAVDDSQLPKDRFSAERLKGVDSTLKIQPAELGDSAVYLCASSSRTSGYQETQYFGPGTRLLVL.

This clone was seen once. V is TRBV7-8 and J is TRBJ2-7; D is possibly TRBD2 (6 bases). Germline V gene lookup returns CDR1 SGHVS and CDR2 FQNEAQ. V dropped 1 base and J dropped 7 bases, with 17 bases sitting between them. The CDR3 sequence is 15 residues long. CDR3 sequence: CASSLVAGSSGEQYF. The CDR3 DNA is TGTGCCAGCAGCTTAGTTGCCGGGAGTTCGGGGGAGCAGTACTTC.

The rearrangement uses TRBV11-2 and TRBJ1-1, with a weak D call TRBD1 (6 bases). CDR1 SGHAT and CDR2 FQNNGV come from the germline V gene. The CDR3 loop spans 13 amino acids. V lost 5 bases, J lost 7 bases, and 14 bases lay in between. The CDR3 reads CASSLRRTDEAFF. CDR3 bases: TGTGCCAGCAGCCTGAGGAGGACAGATGAAGCTTTCTTT.

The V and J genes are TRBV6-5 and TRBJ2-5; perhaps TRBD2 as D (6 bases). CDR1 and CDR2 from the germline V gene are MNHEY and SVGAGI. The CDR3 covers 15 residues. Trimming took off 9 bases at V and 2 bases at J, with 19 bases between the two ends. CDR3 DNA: TGTGCCAGACTCGGAAGGACACGGGGGCAAGAGACCCAGTACTTC. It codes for CARLGRTRGQETQYF.

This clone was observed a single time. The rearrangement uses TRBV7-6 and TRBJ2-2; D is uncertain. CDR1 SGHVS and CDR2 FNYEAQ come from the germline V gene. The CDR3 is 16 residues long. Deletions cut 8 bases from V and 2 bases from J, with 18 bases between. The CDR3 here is CASPPARLLNTGELFF. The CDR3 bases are TGTGCCAGCCCTCCCGCCAGACTTTTAAACACCGGGGAGCTGTTTTTT.

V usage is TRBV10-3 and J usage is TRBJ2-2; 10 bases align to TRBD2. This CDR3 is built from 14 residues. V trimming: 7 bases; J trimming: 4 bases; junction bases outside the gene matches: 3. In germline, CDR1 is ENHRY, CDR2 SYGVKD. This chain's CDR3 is CAIKAGGPTGELFF. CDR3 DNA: TGTGCCATCAAAGCGGGAGGGCCCACCGGGGAGCTGTTTTTT.

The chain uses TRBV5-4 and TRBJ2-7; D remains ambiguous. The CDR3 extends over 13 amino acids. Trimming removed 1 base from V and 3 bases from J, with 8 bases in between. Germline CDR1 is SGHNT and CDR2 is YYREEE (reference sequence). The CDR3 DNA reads TGTGCCAGCAGCTTGACAGTAGACTACGAGCAGTACTTC. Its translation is CASSLTVDYEQYF.

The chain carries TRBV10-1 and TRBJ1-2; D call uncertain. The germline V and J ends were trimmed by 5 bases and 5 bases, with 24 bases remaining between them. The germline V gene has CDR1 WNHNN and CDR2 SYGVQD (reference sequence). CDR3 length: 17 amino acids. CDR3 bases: TGCGCCAGCAGTAGAGAGGGATTCGGACTCAGGAAGTATGGCTACACCTTC. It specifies CASSREGFGLRKYGYTF.

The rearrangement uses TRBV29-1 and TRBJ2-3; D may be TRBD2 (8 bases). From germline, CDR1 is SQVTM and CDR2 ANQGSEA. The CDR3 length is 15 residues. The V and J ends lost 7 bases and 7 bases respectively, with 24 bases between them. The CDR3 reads CSARDSGSGGNTQYF. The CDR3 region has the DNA TGCAGCGCCAGGGACAGTGGGTCGGGAGGGAATACGCAGTATTTT.

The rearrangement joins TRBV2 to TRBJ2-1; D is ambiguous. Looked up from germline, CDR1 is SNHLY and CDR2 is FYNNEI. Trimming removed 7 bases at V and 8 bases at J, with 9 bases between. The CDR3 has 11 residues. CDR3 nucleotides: TGTGCCAGCAACCGTCGGGATGAGCAGTTCTTC. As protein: CASNRRDEQFF.

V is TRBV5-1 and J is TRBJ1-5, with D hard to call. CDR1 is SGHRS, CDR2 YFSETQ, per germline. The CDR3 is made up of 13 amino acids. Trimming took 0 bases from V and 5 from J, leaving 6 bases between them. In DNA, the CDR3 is TGCGCCAGCAGCTTGGGCGGGGATCAGCCCCAGCATTTT. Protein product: CASSLGGDQPQHF.

The CDR3 here is CASSSQDRGDNQPQHF. DNA for the CDR3: TGTGCCAGCAGCTCCCAGGACAGGGGTGACAATCAGCCCCAGCATTTT. This chain links TRBV7-8 with TRBJ1-5, with TRBD1 matching 9 bases. Germline V gene lookup returns CDR1 SGHVS and CDR2 FQNEAQ. V gave up 4 bases and J gave up 3 bases; unmatched junction bases: 7. This CDR3 is 16 amino acids long.

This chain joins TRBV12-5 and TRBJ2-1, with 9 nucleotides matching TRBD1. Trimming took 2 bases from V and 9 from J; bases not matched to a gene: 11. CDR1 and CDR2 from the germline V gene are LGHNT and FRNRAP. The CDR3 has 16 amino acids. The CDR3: CASGLTIGTGTSEQFF. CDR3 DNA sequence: TGTGCTAGTGGTTTGACGATCGGGACAGGGACAAGTGAGCAGTTCTTC.

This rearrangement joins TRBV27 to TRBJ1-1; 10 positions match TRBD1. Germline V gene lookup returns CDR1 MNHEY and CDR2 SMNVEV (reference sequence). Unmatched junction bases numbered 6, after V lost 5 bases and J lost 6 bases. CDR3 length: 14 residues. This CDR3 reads CASSGRQGAAEAFF. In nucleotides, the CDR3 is TGTGCCAGCAGTGGCCGACAGGGGGCGGCTGAAGCTTTCTTT.

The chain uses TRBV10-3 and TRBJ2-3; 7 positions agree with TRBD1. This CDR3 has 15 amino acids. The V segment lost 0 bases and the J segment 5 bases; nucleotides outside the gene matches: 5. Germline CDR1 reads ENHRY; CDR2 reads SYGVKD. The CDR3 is CAISESGDRGDTQYF. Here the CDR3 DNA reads TGTGCCATCAGTGAGTCAGGGGACAGAGGAGATACGCAGTATTTT.

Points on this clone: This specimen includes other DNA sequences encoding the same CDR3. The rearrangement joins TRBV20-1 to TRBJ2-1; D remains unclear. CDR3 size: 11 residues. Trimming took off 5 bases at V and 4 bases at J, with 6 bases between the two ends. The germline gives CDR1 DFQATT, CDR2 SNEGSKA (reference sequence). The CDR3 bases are TGCAGTGCTCCTCAGTACAATGAGCAGTTCTTC. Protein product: CSAPQYNEQFF.

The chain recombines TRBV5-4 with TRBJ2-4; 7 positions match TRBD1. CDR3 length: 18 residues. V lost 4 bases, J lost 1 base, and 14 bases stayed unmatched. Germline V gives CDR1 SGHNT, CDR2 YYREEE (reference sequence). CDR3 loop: CASSQGMTGIGAKNIQYF. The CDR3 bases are TGTGCCAGCAGCCAAGGAATGACAGGGATTGGCGCCAAAAACATTCAGTACTTC.

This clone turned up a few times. The CDR3 region is CASGESQGEKLFF. The CDR3 DNA follows: TGTGCCAGCGGGGAGTCACAGGGCGAAAAACTGTTTTTT. The rearrangement uses TRBV27 and TRBJ1-4, with D possibly TRBD1 on 6 matching bases. The V end was cut by 8 bases, the J end by 8 bases, with 15 bases between. In germline, CDR1 is MNHEY, CDR2 SMNVEV (reference sequence). The CDR3 totals 13 residues.

As DNA, the CDR3 is TGCGCCAGCAGCAATAGCGGGGGGGCAACAGATACGCAGTATTTT. This gives the protein CASSNSGGATDTQYF. The rearrangement links TRBV10-1 to TRBJ2-3, with 11 bases aligning to TRBD2. Germline V gives CDR1 WNHNN, CDR2 SYGVQD (reference sequence). This CDR3 is 15 amino acids long. Germline trimming cut 6 bases from V and 3 bases from J; bases unmatched to any gene: 5.

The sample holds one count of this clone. CDR3 sequence (DNA): TGTGCCAGAAGCTGTCCCGGGACAGGGGCCGGGGAGCCCCAGCATTTT. This codes for CARSCPGTGAGEPQHF. The chain joins TRBV5-3 to TRBJ1-5; TRBD1 matches 10 bases. TRBV5-3 is assigned to the ORF class and has an uncertain function. Trimming took 3 bases from V and 8 from J; bases not matched to a gene: 11. This CDR3 has 16 residues.

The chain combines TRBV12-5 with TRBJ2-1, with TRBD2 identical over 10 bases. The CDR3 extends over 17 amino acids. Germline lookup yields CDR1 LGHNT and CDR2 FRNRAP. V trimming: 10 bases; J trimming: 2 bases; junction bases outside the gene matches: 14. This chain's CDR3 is CATRGSGGLGAYNEQFF. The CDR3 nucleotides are TGTGCTACCAGGGGTAGCGGGGGGCTTGGTGCCTACAATGAGCAGTTCTTC.

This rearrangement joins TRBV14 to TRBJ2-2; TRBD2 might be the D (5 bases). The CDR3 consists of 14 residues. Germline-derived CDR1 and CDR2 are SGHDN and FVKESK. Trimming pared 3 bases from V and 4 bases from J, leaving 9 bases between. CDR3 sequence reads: CASSHFGITGELFF. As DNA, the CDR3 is TGTGCCAGCAGCCATTTCGGGATCACCGGGGAGCTGTTTTTT.

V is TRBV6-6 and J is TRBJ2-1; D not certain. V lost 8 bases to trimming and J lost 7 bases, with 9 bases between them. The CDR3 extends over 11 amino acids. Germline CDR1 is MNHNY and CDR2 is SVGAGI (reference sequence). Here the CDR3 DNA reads TGTGCCAGCCTCAGGATGAATGAGCAGTTCTTC. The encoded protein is CASLRMNEQFF.

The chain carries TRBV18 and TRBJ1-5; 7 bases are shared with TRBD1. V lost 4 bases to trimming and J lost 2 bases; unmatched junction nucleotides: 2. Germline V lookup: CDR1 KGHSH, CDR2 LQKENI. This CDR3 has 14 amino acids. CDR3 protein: CASSLDRGNQPQHF. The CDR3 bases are TGTGCCAGCTCACTAGACAGGGGCAATCAGCCCCAGCATTTT.

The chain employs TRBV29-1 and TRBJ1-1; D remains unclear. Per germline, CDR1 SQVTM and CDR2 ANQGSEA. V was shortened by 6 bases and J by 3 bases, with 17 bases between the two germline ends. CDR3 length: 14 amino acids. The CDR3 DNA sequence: TGCAGCGTATGCGACACCATGAGGGACACTGAAGCTTTCTTT. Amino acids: CSVCDTMRDTEAFF.